These 21 T cell receptor beta chains share one sample of origin, sequenced in a study of T cell responses to AZD1222 COVID-19 vaccine. The repertoire was sequenced with immunoSEQ multiplex PCR; TCRdb's copy has only in-frame clones and lacks some. The sample has about 120,000 clones, 85% to 90% seen once. The source was peripheral blood, collected on day 0 of AZD1222 vaccination. The receptors derive from an adult in good health.

The rearrangement links TRBV3-1 (or the pseudogene TRBV3-2) to TRBJ1-5, with TRBD1 matching 8 bases. The germline V gene encodes CDR1 LGHDT and CDR2 YNNKEL (reference sequence). The CDR3 runs 13 residues. Trimming took 4 bases from V and 7 from J; bases not matched to a gene: 3. This CDR3 is CASSLDREQPQHF. The CDR3 coding sequence is TGTGCCAGCAGCCTGGACAGGGAACAGCCCCAGCATTTT.

The chain employs TRBV6-5 and TRBJ2-7; maybe TRBD2 (5 bases). The CDR3 runs to 14 residues. Germline V gives CDR1 MNHEY, CDR2 SVGAGI. V was trimmed by 8 bases and J by 0 bases, leaving 14 bases between them. In DNA form, the CDR3 reads TGTGCCAGCGGGAAGGACTGGGGCTCCTACGAGCAGTACTTC. Encoded protein: CASGKDWGSYEQYF.

The gene calls are TRBV6-6 and TRBJ1-5; no reliable D call. Trimming cost V 4 bases and J 1 base, with 8 bases left between them. The CDR3 has 14 residues. CDR1 is MNHNY and CDR2 is SVGAGI in the germline V gene (reference sequence). The DNA of the CDR3 is TGTGCCAGCAGTTTCTTGGACAGCAATCAGCCCCAGCATTTT. It translates to CASSFLDSNQPQHF.

This clone was detected only once. The gene calls are TRBV2 and TRBJ1-5; the match to TRBD1 covers 7 bases. The V segment lost 4 bases and the J segment 7 bases; nucleotides outside the gene matches: 7. The CDR3 is made up of 14 amino acids. Germline CDR1 reads SNHLY; CDR2 reads FYNNEI. The CDR3 DNA follows: TGTGCCAGCAGTGCACAGGGGCAAGAACAGCCCCAGCATTTT. It encodes CASSAQGQEQPQHF.

CDR3 sequence reads: CASSPKLAGEFGEQFF. CDR3 bases: TGTGCCAGCAGCCCTAAACTAGCGGGAGAGTTTGGTGAGCAGTTCTTC. The chain recombines TRBV11-2 with TRBJ2-1, with TRBD2 identical over 11 bases. This CDR3 is built from 16 residues. Germline V gene lookup returns CDR1 SGHAT and CDR2 FQNNGV. The V gene end was trimmed by 5 bases and the J gene end by 9 bases; junction bases not matched to a gene: 12.

This clone was counted a single time. This CDR3 reads CASSLAGSRDTDTQYF. CDR3 nucleotide sequence: TGCGCCAGCAGCTTGGCGGGTAGCAGGGACACAGATACGCAGTATTTT. The chain employs TRBV5-1 and TRBJ2-3; maybe TRBD1 (5 bases). Germline V gives CDR1 SGHRS, CDR2 YFSETQ. The ends were cut back, 0 bases at V and 2 bases at J, with 13 bases in the middle. The CDR3 loop spans 16 amino acids.

The chain combines TRBV19 with TRBJ1-2; perhaps TRBD1 as D (5 bases). Trimming took off 3 bases at V and 7 bases at J, with 15 bases between the two ends. CDR3 size: 14 residues. CDR1 is LNHDA, CDR2 SQIVND, per germline (reference sequence). The CDR3: CASSIPLAGRGYTF. The CDR3 nucleotides read TGTGCCAGTAGTATCCCGTTGGCAGGGCGTGGCTACACCTTC.

The genes are TRBV30 and TRBJ1-2; D possibly corresponds to TRBD1 (5 bases). Germline CDR1 and CDR2: GTSNPN and SVGIG (reference sequence). CDR3 size: 13 residues. V lost 3 bases, J lost 4 bases, and 12 bases lay in between. The CDR3 sequence: CAWSPDTLYGYTF. Written as DNA, the CDR3 is TGTGCCTGGAGCCCGGACACACTCTATGGCTACACCTTC.

V and J are TRBV6-5 and TRBJ1-2; D is undetermined. Germline values: CDR1 MNHEY, CDR2 SVGAGI. V was pared by 0 bases and J by 2 bases, with 7 bases between. The CDR3 totals 14 residues. The chain's CDR3 is CASSYSARNYGYTF. The CDR3 bases are TGTGCCAGCAGTTACTCAGCCAGAAACTATGGCTACACCTTC.

The chain carries TRBV28 and TRBJ1-6, with D tentatively TRBD1 (6 bases). Germline-derived CDR1 and CDR2 are MDHEN and SYDVKM. The V and J ends lost 2 bases and 9 bases respectively, with 14 bases between them. The CDR3 sequence is 15 residues long. CDR3 protein: CASSLRQGSGSPLHF. CDR3 DNA: TGTGCCAGCAGTTTAAGGCAGGGGTCAGGTTCACCCCTCCACTTT.

The chain carries TRBV9 and TRBJ2-3; D gene unclear. V lost 1 base, J lost 2 bases, and 11 bases lay in between. Germline V gene data show CDR1 as SGDLS and CDR2 as YYNGEE. The CDR3 length is 15 residues. CDR3 sequence (DNA): TGTGCCAGCAGCGTATTTCTCTCTGCCACAGATACGCAGTATTTT. Protein: CASSVFLSATDTQYF.

The chain employs TRBV19 and TRBJ1-2, with 9 nucleotides matching TRBD1. V trimming: 6 bases; J trimming: 0 bases; junction bases outside the gene matches: 2. The CDR3 consists of 14 residues. The germline V gene has CDR1 LNHDA and CDR2 SQIVND (reference sequence). The CDR3: CASRGQGTNYGYTF. In nucleotides, the CDR3 is TGTGCCAGTAGGGGACAGGGAACTAACTATGGCTACACCTTC.

In DNA, the CDR3 is TGCACCAGCAGCCAAGGGGGTGGGCAGGGGGCGAGCGAGCAGTACTTC. Amino acid sequence: CTSSQGGGQGASEQYF. V is TRBV1 and J is TRBJ2-7; the table's D call, TRBD1, was not checked against the DNA. TRBV1 is tagged as a pseudogene. This CDR3 has 16 amino acids.

The chain joins TRBV19 to TRBJ2-1; possible D gene TRBD1, 6 bases. The CDR3 is 15 amino acids. Germline loops: CDR1 LNHDA, CDR2 SQIVND (reference sequence). The V end lost 4 bases, the J end lost 5 bases, and 15 bases lay between the germline ends. Written as DNA, the CDR3 is TGTGCCAGTAGTACAAACAGGGTTAGGAACAATGAGCAGTTCTTC. Its protein is CASSTNRVRNNEQFF.

The V and J genes are TRBV3-1 (or the pseudogene TRBV3-2) and TRBJ1-2; the D is unclear. The V gene lost 0 bases and the J gene lost 0 bases, with 20 bases spanning the gap. The CDR3 has 19 residues. CDR1 LGHDT and CDR2 YNNKEL come from the germline V gene (reference sequence). This CDR3 is CASSQERWRRTGPNYGYTF. The CDR3 DNA reads TGTGCCAGCAGCCAAGAGAGGTGGCGCAGGACGGGTCCTAACTATGGCTACACCTTC.

V is TRBV7-9 and J is TRBJ2-7; no clear D. Germline V gene sequence: CDR1 SEHNR, CDR2 FQNEAQ (reference sequence). Trimming cost V 3 bases and J 1 base, with 1 base left between them. This CDR3 contains 11 residues. The CDR3 is CASSFSYEQYF. The CDR3 coding sequence is TGTGCCAGCAGCTTTTCCTACGAGCAGTACTTC.

CDR3: CASSLAPSTRYGYTF. The CDR3 bases are TGTGCCAGCAGCTTAGCTCCAAGCACCCGATATGGCTACACCTTC. The chain joins TRBV7-8 to TRBJ1-2; D gene unclear. The V end was cut by 0 bases, the J end by 5 bases, with 13 bases between. This CDR3 is built from 15 residues. The V gene's germline CDR1 is SGHVS and CDR2 FQNEAQ.

The rearrangement joins TRBV7-9 to TRBJ1-1; D uncertain. The CDR3 consists of 12 residues. The germline V gene encodes CDR1 SEHNR and CDR2 FQNEAQ (reference sequence). The V and J ends lost 4 bases and 10 bases respectively, with 13 bases between them. Written as DNA, the CDR3 is TGTGCCAGCAGCTCCCAGCAGAATGGAGCTTTCTTT. Translating it yields CASSSQQNGAFF.

This chain links TRBV18 with TRBJ2-7; 8 nucleotides agree with TRBD1. Germline V gives CDR1 KGHSH, CDR2 LQKENI. The CDR3 runs to 13 residues. V was pared by 2 bases and J by 6 bases, with 3 bases of the junction left unmatched. This chain's CDR3 is CASSPSQGGEQYF. The CDR3 DNA sequence: TGTGCCAGCTCACCATCACAGGGGGGCGAGCAGTACTTC.

The J gene is TRBJ2-3, the V gene TRBV5-8; TRBD1 might be the D (6 bases). Germline CDR1 is SGHTS and CDR2 is YDEGEE. Trimming left V 4 bases short and J 2 bases short, with 14 bases between. This CDR3 region has 15 residues. The CDR3 loop reads CASSPGQSLTDTQYF. The CDR3 DNA follows: TGTGCCAGCAGCCCAGGACAGAGTCTCACAGATACGCAGTATTTT.

In its sample, this clone was seen once. The chain combines TRBV10-2 with TRBJ2-2; D gene uncertain. This CDR3 is 11 amino acids long. Germline V lookup: CDR1 WSHSY, CDR2 SAAADI. V gave up 5 bases and J gave up 3 bases, with 1 base separating them. The DNA of the CDR3 is TGCGCCAGCAGTTACACCGGGGAGCTGTTTTTT. Translating it yields CASSYTGELFF.